The 5 T cell receptor beta chains listed next were all sequenced from one sample in a study of T-cell reconstitution after alpha-beta-depleted transplantation in children. Unique molecular identifiers were incorporated during preparation of the TCRbeta library. TCRdb analysed the PCR reads with MiXCR anew, one entry per CDR3 protein. The table lists approximately 520,000 distinct CDR3 sequences, approximately 10% of them singletons. Sequenced material: PBMCs, mostly from graft donor cells, taken 180 days after TCRalphabeta/CD19-depleted stem cell transplant. These receptors originate from a female patient aged 2 to 10 who had a stem cell transplant for aplastic anemia, so the T cells may come from the graft donor.

The chain employs TRBV5-1 and TRBJ2-1, with a tentative D call TRBD1 (6 bases). Germline CDR1 is SGHRS and CDR2 is YFSETQ. V lost 8 bases and J 2 bases, leaving 17 bases between the germline ends. The CDR3 spans 15 residues. For the CDR3, the DNA is TGCGCCAGTACAGTAACAGGGTTCACCTACAATGAGCAGTTCTTC. This codes for CASTVTGFTYNEQFF. Full variable domain (rest looked up from reference TRBV5-1 and TRBJ2-1): KAGVTQTPRYLIKTRGQQVTLSCSPISGHRSVSWYQQTPGQGLQFLFEYFSETQRNKGNFPGRFSGRQFSNSRSEMNVSTLELGDSALYLCASTVTGFTYNEQFFGPGTRLTVL.

This clonotype was counted between two and nine times. The rearrangement links TRBV7-9 to TRBJ2-1; D is unclear. Trimming removed 5 bases at V and 4 bases at J, with 18 bases between. Per the germline V gene, CDR1 is SEHNR and CDR2 is FQNEAQ (reference sequence). The CDR3 contains 16 residues. The CDR3 sequence is CASSLGPGRIYNEQFF. The CDR3 DNA sequence: TGTGCCAGCAGCCTCGGCCCGGGCAGGATTTACAATGAGCAGTTCTTC. The variable domain in full, completed from reference TRBV7-9 and TRBJ2-1, reads DTGVSQNPRHKITKRGQNVTFRCDPISEHNRLYWYRQTLGQGPEFLTYFQNEAQLEKSRLLSDRFSAERPKGSFSTLEIQRTEQGDSAMYLCASSLGPGRIYNEQFFGPGTRLTVL.

V and J are TRBV7-2 and TRBJ1-1, with unresolved D. CDR1 is SGHTA and CDR2 is FQGNSA in the germline V gene. Trimming cost V 0 bases and J 10 bases, with 12 bases left between them. The length of the CDR3 is 13 residues. The CDR3 loop reads CASSLASRVGAFF. The CDR3 DNA reads as TGTGCCAGCAGCTTAGCGTCAAGGGTTGGAGCTTTCTTT. Supplemented by reference TRBV7-2 and TRBJ1-1, the full variable domain reads GAGVSQSPSNKVTEKGKDVELRCDPISGHTALYWYRQSLGQGLEFLIYFQGNSAPDKSGLPSDRFSAERTGGSVSTLTIQRTQQEDSAVYLCASSLASRVGAFFGQGTRLTVV.

This clonotype has more than one count but fewer than ten. This sequence joins TRBV20-1 and TRBJ2-7; D might be TRBD1 (5 bases). V was shortened by 3 bases and J by 2 bases, with 11 bases between the two germline ends. Germline V gene sequence: CDR1 DFQATT, CDR2 SNEGSKA (reference sequence). CDR3 length equals 13 residues. The CDR3 bases are TGCAGTGCTAGTGGCAGGGTGACCTACGAGCAGTACTTC. The encoded protein is CSASGRVTYEQYF.

The chain carries TRBV20-1 and TRBJ2-5; a possible D gene is TRBD2 (7 bases). With 8 bases removed from V and 3 bases from J, the gap between germline ends came to 22 bases. This CDR3 contains 15 residues. Per germline, CDR1 DFQATT and CDR2 SNEGSKA (reference sequence). The CDR3 DNA reads TGCAGTAGGGGGAGGGTCCCTTCTCAAAAAGAGACCCAGTACTTC. Translating it yields CSRGRVPSQKETQYF.